This TCR beta chain comes out of a study of cytomegalovirus exposure and HLA in healthy donors. Study details: HLA-typed donors were the source of around 80 million unique TCRs, which an early data release held.

A word on this clone: Its antigen is as yet unknown.

The CDR3 has 14 residues. The V end lost 1 base, the J end lost 9 bases, and 13 bases lay between the germline ends. The germline V gene has CDR1 LGHNA and CDR2 YSLEER. The PCR contained 60 Vbeta and 13 Jbeta primers. Libraries were prepared by immunoSEQ multiplex PCR; TCRdb keeps only in-frame clonotypes and omits some of them. The data show about 140,000 clones, roughly three quarters seen once. Broader study findings: An apparent linkage of common viral pathogens to several of the most significant clusters emerged in a later analysis. Association of 15,000 to 20,000 TCR beta sequences with HLA alleles was found at 0.05 false discovery rate in a later analysis.

The source is a male donor in good health and CMV-seronegative. The chain links TRBV4-3 to TRBJ1-5, with D possibly TRBD1 on 5 matching bases. The sample taken for sequencing was PBMCs. CDR3 amino acids: CASSQGEGRGPQHF. CDR3 DNA sequence: TGCGCCAGCAGCCAAGGGGAGGGTAGGGGGCCCCAGCATTTT.